This TCR beta chain was recovered during a study of blood T cells in healthy people across ages. This CDR3 comprises 14 residues. Trimming removed 3 bases at V and 0 bases at J, with 9 bases between. Germline V gene data show CDR1 as SGHNT and CDR2 as YYREEE (reference sequence). Primers used in a second PCR of roughly 7 to 11 cycles were a sample-barcoded 5' primer and a J-beta primer mix. Sequencing yielded, for each sample, at least 3 million paired-end reads carrying CDR3. TCRdb redid the calling of the 5' RACE reads with MiXCR, one entry per CDR3 protein. Of over a million distinct CDR3 sequences in the sample, 42% were seen once.

The chain employs TRBV5-4 and TRBJ1-2; D ambiguous. The receptor was isolated from a woman under 30 in good health. The specimen sequenced was blood. The CDR3 sequence: CASSSPATNYGYTF. The CDR3, as DNA: TGTGCCAGCAGCTCTCCGGCTACTAACTATGGCTACACCTTC.